This is a list of T cell receptor beta chains from one sample in a study of radiation and T cells in renal cell carcinoma. Measured with immunoSEQ multiplex PCR; TCRdb has only the in-frame clones, and not every one. The top ten hold 15% of the sample, which has around 12,000 clones, roughly a third seen once. The sample here was tumor tissue, taken from a patient whose treatment included radiotherapy and nephrectomy. These receptors originate from a man aged 60-69 years with renal cell carcinoma. Each CDR3 is given with its conserved first and last residue.

cdr3_aa	v_call	j_call
CASSLSGGQQETQYF	TRBV5-1	TRBJ2-5
CAWGIQGGVSGANVLTF	TRBV30	TRBJ2-6
CASSLVEGRNTEAFF	TRBV7-9	TRBJ1-1
CASSEGRTEAFF	TRBV6-5	TRBJ1-1
CASSAPGTTGDDTQYF	TRBV11-3	TRBJ2-3
CASSTTGSRYTF	TRBV6-5	TRBJ1-2
CASSSPITRAEAFF	TRBV5-6	TRBJ1-1
CASSYRGEEFNTGELFF	TRBV7-8	TRBJ2-2
CASSSTAEADTQYF	TRBV7-8	TRBJ2-3
CASSIEETQYF	TRBV19	TRBJ2-5
CASSLSGGVSDTQYF	TRBV5-1	TRBJ2-3
CSVGTSGSTDTQYF	TRBV29-1	TRBJ2-3
CASSRDRGIYGYTF	TRBV2	TRBJ1-2
CASSYSRRLDGYTF	TRBV6-5	TRBJ1-2
CASSRGLAGVDEQFF	TRBV9	TRBJ2-1
CASSPGTGGLDNSPLHF	TRBV9	TRBJ1-6
CASSQERDRAPYGYTF	TRBV4-3	TRBJ1-2
CASSDTGTGPLHF	TRBV10-1	TRBJ1-6
CATSRVGPPYGYTF	TRBV15	TRBJ1-2
CASSQRDRGNTEAFF	TRBV4-3	TRBJ1-1
CASSYRDIYPNVLTF	TRBV7-2	TRBJ2-6
CASSLGTGGNTIYF	TRBV7-2	TRBJ1-3
CSVGTRTFF	TRBV29-1	TRBJ1-1
CAWTGEFYEQFF	TRBV30	TRBJ2-1
CASSEGGRGNTEAFF	TRBV10-2	TRBJ1-1
CASSFGGKLFF	TRBV6-5	TRBJ1-4
CASSLGSPNQPQHF	TRBV5-1	TRBJ1-5
CASSETTGWQAFF	TRBV2	TRBJ1-1
CAWSVGSGYTF	TRBV30	TRBJ1-2
CASSTTGVGYTF	TRBV19	TRBJ1-2
CASSYGHAGGETQYF	TRBV5-1	TRBJ2-5